These 2 T cell receptor beta chains were sequenced from one sample in a study of Ad26.COV2.S vaccination and SARS-CoV-2 variants. Treatment described: some 20 received Ad26.COV2.S at low or high dose, single or two shots; about five received placebo; per-sample allocation not given. Following the first vaccine or placebo injection, samples were taken on day 63. TCRdb keeps only in-frame clones here, not all; method: immunoSEQ multiplex PCR. The sample has 350,000 to 550,000 clones, 89% seen once. The sequencing here drew on peripheral blood, taken in a trial of Ad26.COV2.S vaccine versus placebo. Receptors were obtained from a person aged 18-60 years who received the Ad26.COV2.S COVID-19 vaccine or a placebo.

The V and J genes are TRBV7-9 and TRBJ2-3; tentatively, D is TRBD1 or TRBD2 (5 bases each). There are 16 residues in the CDR3. From germline, CDR1 is SEHNR and CDR2 FQNEAQ (reference sequence). Deletions cut 6 bases from V and 2 bases from J, with 18 bases between. The DNA for the CDR3 is TGTGCCAGCAGGTCTGGTCGGGGCCTCTACACAGATACGCAGTATTTT. The encoded protein is CASRSGRGLYTDTQYF.

The rearrangement joins TRBV27 to TRBJ1-2; a possible D gene is TRBD1 (5 bases). CDR1 and CDR2 (germline): MNHEY, SMNVEV (reference sequence). V was shortened by 5 bases and J by 7 bases, with 14 bases between the two germline ends. The CDR3 has 13 amino acids. CDR3 coding DNA: TGTGCCAGCAGTCCCCAGGGTACTGGTGGCTACACCTTC. Translation gives CASSPQGTGGYTF.